A single T cell receptor (beta chain) is shown here with its context. Its antigen is currently unknown. The sample holds other DNA sequences that translate to the same CDR3. The data stem from a study of cytomegalovirus exposure and HLA in healthy donors. General observations from the study: Cytomegalovirus-associated status was assigned to about 150 TCR beta chains. It was reported in a later analysis that an Asian-associated ancestry cluster showed fewer N-insertions than the 666-donor mean.

Trimming cost V 6 bases and J 5 bases; bases outside gene matches: 4. The CDR3 totals 13 residues. Looked up from germline, CDR1 is SGHTA and CDR2 is FQGNSA. The PCR made use of 60 Vbeta and 13 Jbeta primers. Repertoires were generated with immunoSEQ multiplex PCR, while TCRdb's copy carries only in-frame clones and drops some. This table has 110,000 to 150,000 clones, 65% to 85% appearing once. The chain joins TRBV7-2 to TRBJ1-2; 9 bases match TRBD1. The sequence was obtained from a man aged 25 to 40 in good health and CMV-seronegative. The sequenced sample consisted of PBMCs. The DNA for the CDR3 is TGTGCCAGCAGTCTGGGACAGGGTTATGGCTACACCTTC. This translates into CASSLGQGYGYTF. The full variable domain, its missing parts supplied by reference TRBV7-2 and TRBJ1-2, is GAGVSQSPSNKVTEKGKDVELRCDPISGHTALYWYRQSLGQGLEFLIYFQGNSAPDKSGLPSDRFSAERTGGSVSTLTIQRTQQEDSAVYLCASSLGQGYGYTFGSGTRLTVV.